One sample yielded the 17 T cell receptor beta chains listed below, sequenced in a study of Graves' ophthalmopathy and Graves' hyperthyroidism. Investigators amplified TCR beta CDR3 regions from RNA transcripts. HTBI-primed RT-PCR formed the first round, and a multiplex PCR formed the second. MiXCR, run by TCRdb on the multiplex PCR reads, gives a single entry per CDR3 protein. In the table there are hundreds of thousands of distinct CDR3 sequences, 20% to 25% of which are singletons. The sequencing sample was made of peripheral blood. The receptors stem from a woman under 30 with stable Graves' hyperthyroidism.

This clonotype was observed many times. V usage is TRBV6-5 and J usage is TRBJ2-7, with a weak D call TRBD1 (6 bases). Looked up from germline, CDR1 is MNHEY and CDR2 is SVGAGI. CDR3 size: 15 residues. V dropped 2 bases and J dropped 1 base, with 12 bases sitting between them. The chain's CDR3 is CASSYGSTGSYEQYF. The DNA of the CDR3 is TGTGCCAGCAGTTACGGATCGACAGGTTCCTACGAGCAGTACTTC.

CDR3 loop: CAWSTQWGHSTGELFF. The CDR3 DNA is TGTGCCTGGAGTACACAATGGGGACACAGTACCGGGGAGCTGTTTTTT. The V call is TRBV30, the J call TRBJ2-2, with a tentative D call TRBD1 (6 bases). Germline loops: CDR1 GTSNPN, CDR2 SVGIG (reference sequence). Trimming stripped 2 bases from V and 5 bases from J, with 18 bases between. This CDR3 spans 16 amino acids. Variable domain in full (rest from reference TRBV30 and TRBJ2-2): SQTIHQWPATLVQPVGSPLSLECTVEGTSNPNLYWYRQAAGRGLQLLFYSVGIGQISSEVPQNLSASRPQDRQFILSSKKLLLSDSGFYLCAWSTQWGHSTGELFFGEGSRLTVL.

The table lists this clonotype with many counts. The J gene is TRBJ1-6, the V gene TRBV6-2 or TRBV6-3; D is uncertain. CDR3 size: 17 residues. Germline CDR1 MNHEY, CDR2 SVGEGT. V was clipped by 2 bases and J by 8 bases, with 19 bases between them. The CDR3 bases are TGTGCCAGCAGTTACCTGGACCCCAAAGGGTCGGATTCACCCCTCCACTTT. Translation: CASSYLDPKGSDSPLHF.

The chain links TRBV4-1 to TRBJ2-2; possible D gene TRBD1, 5 bases. The CDR3 spans 18 residues. The germline V and J ends were trimmed by 4 bases and 0 bases, with 18 bases remaining between them. The V gene's germline CDR1 is MGHRA and CDR2 YSYEKL. CDR3 DNA sequence: TGCGCCAGCAGCCTTGATCCAGGGTGGACAACGAACACCGGGGAGCTGTTTTTT. It codes for CASSLDPGWTTNTGELFF.

V and J are TRBV12-3 or TRBV12-4 and TRBJ1-6; no reliable D call. V dropped 5 bases and J dropped 8 bases, with 10 bases sitting between them. This CDR3 has 13 amino acids. The CDR3 DNA is TGTGCCAGCAGTCTCCTCGTAGATTCACCCCTCCACTTT. It is translated as CASSLLVDSPLHF.

This clonotype was picked up many times. The genes are TRBV28 and TRBJ1-2, with 7 bases matching TRBD1. Germline CDR1 is MDHEN and CDR2 is SYDVKM. The V and J ends lost 3 bases and 5 bases, in that order; junction bases with no gene match: 9. The CDR3 covers 15 residues. CDR3 nucleotides: TGTGCCAGCAGTTTCCCGAGACAGGGAGAATATGGCTACACCTTC. It specifies CASSFPRQGEYGYTF.

On this clonotype itself: A read error is possible here, since a much larger clone lies one base away. The chain carries TRBV7-9 and TRBJ1-2; D is unclear. Germline CDR1 SEHNR, CDR2 FQNEAQ (reference sequence). The CDR3 is 15 amino acids. CDR3 residues: CASSLDFSPDYGFTF. The CDR3 DNA reads TGTGCCAGCAGCTTAGACTTCTCCCCCGACTATGGCTTCACCTTC.

This clonotype was seen only a few times. Compared with germline, one end of the junction differs, possibly owing to a read error. V usage is TRBV7-3 and J usage is TRBJ2-7, with a tentative D call TRBD1 (5 bases). The length of the CDR3 is 13 residues. Germline assignment: CDR1 SGHTA and CDR2 FQGTGA. For the CDR3, the DNA is TGTGCCAGCAGTTTAAGGGGTGGTGACGAGCAGTACTTC. Translating gives CASSLRGGDEQYF.

This clonotype came up many times. J is TRBJ2-7 and V is TRBV11-2; D remains ambiguous. This CDR3 contains 12 residues. Germline V gene data show CDR1 as SGHAT and CDR2 as FQNNGV. Deletions cut 6 bases from V and 3 bases from J, with 9 bases between. In nucleotides, the CDR3 is TGTGCCAGCAGGAATGAACTCTACGAGCAGTACTTC. As protein: CASRNELYEQYF.

The chain is built from TRBV20-1 and TRBJ1-1, with a possible D match to TRBD1 (5 bases). In germline, CDR1 is DFQATT, CDR2 SNEGSKA (reference sequence). The CDR3 runs 13 residues. The V end lost 1 base, the J end lost 3 bases, and 9 bases lay between the germline ends. CDR3 region: CSARGEGHTEAFF. The DNA for the CDR3 is TGCAGTGCTAGAGGAGAGGGGCACACTGAAGCTTTCTTT.

The sample holds many counts of this clonotype. The V call is TRBV3-1, the J call TRBJ2-7; 7 nucleotides align to TRBD1. CDR1 and CDR2 from the germline V gene are LGHDT and YNNKEL (reference sequence). The V segment lost 0 bases and the J segment 4 bases; nucleotides outside the gene matches: 6. This CDR3 is 15 amino acids long. The CDR3 coding sequence is TGTGCCAGCAGCCAAGATTTTGGCAGGGGGTACGAGCAGTACTTC. Protein sequence: CASSQDFGRGYEQYF.

The sample holds many counts of this clonotype. V usage is TRBV5-1 and J usage is TRBJ2-7, with TRBD1 matching 7 bases. This CDR3 region has 16 residues. V trimming: 0 bases; J trimming: 4 bases; junction bases outside the gene matches: 10. CDR1 is SGHRS and CDR2 is YFSETQ in the germline V gene. The CDR3 protein is CASSLVPGTALYEQYF. The CDR3 nucleotides read TGCGCCAGCAGCTTGGTCCCCGGGACAGCTTTATACGAGCAGTACTTC.

This clonotype was found many times. The chain joins TRBV6-1 to TRBJ1-1; D unclear. Looked up from germline, CDR1 is MNHNS and CDR2 is SASEGT. The germline V and J ends were trimmed by 4 bases and 2 bases, with 8 bases remaining between them. The CDR3 consists of 13 residues. The CDR3 reads CASSVIGNTEAFF. The CDR3 coding sequence is TGTGCCAGCAGTGTTATAGGAAACACTGAAGCTTTCTTT.

This clonotype has ten or more counts. The chain is built from TRBV27 and TRBJ1-6; 7 nucleotides line up with TRBD1. The CDR3 extends over 17 amino acids. Germline values: CDR1 MNHEY, CDR2 SMNVEV (reference sequence). V lost 4 bases, J lost 9 bases, and 15 bases stayed unmatched. CDR3 nucleotides: TGTGCCAGCAGTTGGTACCCCCCGGGACAGTACACTTCACCCCTCCACTTT. Residues: CASSWYPPGQYTSPLHF.

This clonotype appeared many times. This CDR3 reads CASSELRPGTEAFF. The CDR3 DNA sequence: TGTGCCAGCAGTGAATTGAGGCCTGGGACTGAAGCTTTCTTT. The rearrangement uses TRBV6-1 and TRBJ1-1; no clear D gene. V was clipped by 2 bases and J by 5 bases, with 12 bases between them. CDR3 length equals 14 residues. From germline, CDR1 is MNHNS and CDR2 SASEGT.

This chain connects TRBV12-3 or TRBV12-4 to TRBJ2-5; 7 nucleotides align to TRBD2. This CDR3 comprises 16 residues. V was clipped by 3 bases and J by 2 bases; unmatched bases: 9. CDR3 amino acids: CASSFVSGELQETQYF. The CDR3 nucleotides read TGTGCCAGCAGTTTTGTAAGCGGGGAGCTACAAGAGACCCAGTACTTC.

This clonotype showed up many times. V and J are TRBV12-3 or TRBV12-4 and TRBJ2-7, with 9 bases matching TRBD2. V gave up 6 bases and J gave up 5 bases; unmatched junction bases: 11. This CDR3 is built from 15 residues. CDR3 loop: CASSIIAGVKNEQYF. DNA of the CDR3: TGTGCCAGCAGCATCATAGCGGGAGTTAAGAACGAGCAGTACTTC.